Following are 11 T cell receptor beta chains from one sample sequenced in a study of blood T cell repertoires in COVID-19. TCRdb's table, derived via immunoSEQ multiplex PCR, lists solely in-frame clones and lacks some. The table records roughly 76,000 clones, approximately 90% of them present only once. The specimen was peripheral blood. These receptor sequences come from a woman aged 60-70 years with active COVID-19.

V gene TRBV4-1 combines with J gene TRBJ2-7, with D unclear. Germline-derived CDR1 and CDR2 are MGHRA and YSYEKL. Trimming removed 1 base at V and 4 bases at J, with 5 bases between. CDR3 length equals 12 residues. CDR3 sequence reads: CASSQAGYEQYF. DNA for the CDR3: TGCGCCAGCAGCCAAGCGGGTTACGAGCAGTACTTC.

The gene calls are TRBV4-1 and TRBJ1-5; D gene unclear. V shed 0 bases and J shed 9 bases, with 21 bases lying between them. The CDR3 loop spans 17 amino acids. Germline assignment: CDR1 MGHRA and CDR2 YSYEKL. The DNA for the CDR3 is TGCGCCAGCAGCCAAGATTTTTTTCGGGAAACATGGCGGCCCCAGCATTTT. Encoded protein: CASSQDFFRETWRPQHF.

The CDR3 protein is CASSLAGLAGTEAFF. The CDR3, as DNA: TGTGCCAGCAGCTTAGCAGGTTTGGCGGGCACTGAAGCTTTCTTT. The chain uses TRBV11-2 and TRBJ1-1; D unresolved. The germline V and J ends were trimmed by 1 base and 4 bases, with 13 bases remaining between them. CDR1 SGHAT and CDR2 FQNNGV come from the germline V gene. The CDR3 has 15 residues.

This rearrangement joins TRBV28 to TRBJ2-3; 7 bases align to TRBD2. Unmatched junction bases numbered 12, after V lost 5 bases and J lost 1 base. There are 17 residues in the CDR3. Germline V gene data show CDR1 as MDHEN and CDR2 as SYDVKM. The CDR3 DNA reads TGTGCCAGCAGTCCACCGAAGCTTACTAGCGGCACAGATACGCAGTATTTT. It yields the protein CASSPPKLTSGTDTQYF.

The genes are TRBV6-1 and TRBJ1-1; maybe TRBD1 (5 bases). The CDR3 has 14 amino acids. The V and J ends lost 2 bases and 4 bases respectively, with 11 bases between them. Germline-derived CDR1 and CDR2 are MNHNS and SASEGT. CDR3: CASSERLGGTEAFF. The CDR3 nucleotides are TGTGCCAGCAGTGAACGGTTGGGGGGCACTGAAGCTTTCTTT.

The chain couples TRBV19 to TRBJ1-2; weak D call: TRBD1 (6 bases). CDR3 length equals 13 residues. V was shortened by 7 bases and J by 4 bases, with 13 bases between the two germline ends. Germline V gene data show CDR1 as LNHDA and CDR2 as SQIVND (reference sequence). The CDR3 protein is CASKGDNLYGYTF. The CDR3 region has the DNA TGTGCCAGTAAAGGGGACAACCTCTATGGCTACACCTTC.

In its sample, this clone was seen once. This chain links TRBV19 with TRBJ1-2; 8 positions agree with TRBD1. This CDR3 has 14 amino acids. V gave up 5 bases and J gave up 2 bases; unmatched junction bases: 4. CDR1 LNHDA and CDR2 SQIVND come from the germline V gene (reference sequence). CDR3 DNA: TGTGCCAGTAGTCCTCGGACAGGGAACTATGGCTACACCTTC. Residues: CASSPRTGNYGYTF.

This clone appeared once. The chain's CDR3 is CASSGGFAGNSYEQYF. The DNA of the CDR3 is TGTGCCAGCAGTGGGGGATTCGCGGGGAACTCCTACGAGCAGTACTTC. The J gene is TRBJ2-7, the V gene TRBV27; tentatively, D is TRBD2 (6 bases). Germline CDR1 and CDR2: MNHEY and SMNVEV (reference sequence). There are 16 residues in the CDR3. Trimming shortened V by 5 bases and J by 0 bases, and 17 bases separated the two germline ends.

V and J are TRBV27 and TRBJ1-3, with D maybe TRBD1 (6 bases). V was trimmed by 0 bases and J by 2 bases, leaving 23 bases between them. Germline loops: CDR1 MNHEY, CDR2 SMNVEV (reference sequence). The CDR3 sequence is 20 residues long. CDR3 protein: CASSLSPPPTPQGTGNTIYF. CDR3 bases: TGTGCCAGCAGTTTATCGCCCCCCCCTACCCCTCAGGGGACTGGAAACACCATATATTTT.

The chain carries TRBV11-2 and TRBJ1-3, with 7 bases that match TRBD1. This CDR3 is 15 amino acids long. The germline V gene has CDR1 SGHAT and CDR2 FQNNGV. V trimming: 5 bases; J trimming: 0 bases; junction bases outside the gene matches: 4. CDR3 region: CASSRGTASGNTIYF. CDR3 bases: TGTGCCAGCAGCAGAGGGACAGCCTCTGGAAACACCATATATTTT.

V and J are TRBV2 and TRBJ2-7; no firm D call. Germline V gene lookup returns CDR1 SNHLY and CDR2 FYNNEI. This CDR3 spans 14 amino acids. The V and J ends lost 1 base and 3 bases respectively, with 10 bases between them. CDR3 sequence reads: CASSEGSSGYEQYF. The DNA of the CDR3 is TGTGCCAGCAGTGAAGGGTCGTCGGGCTACGAGCAGTACTTC. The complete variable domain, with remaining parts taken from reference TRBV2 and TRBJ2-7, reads EPEVTQTPSHQVTQMGQEVILRCVPISNHLYFYWYRQILGQKVEFLVSFYNNEISEKSEIFDDQFSVERPDGSNFTLKIRSTKLEDSAMYFCASSEGSSGYEQYFGPGTRLTVT.